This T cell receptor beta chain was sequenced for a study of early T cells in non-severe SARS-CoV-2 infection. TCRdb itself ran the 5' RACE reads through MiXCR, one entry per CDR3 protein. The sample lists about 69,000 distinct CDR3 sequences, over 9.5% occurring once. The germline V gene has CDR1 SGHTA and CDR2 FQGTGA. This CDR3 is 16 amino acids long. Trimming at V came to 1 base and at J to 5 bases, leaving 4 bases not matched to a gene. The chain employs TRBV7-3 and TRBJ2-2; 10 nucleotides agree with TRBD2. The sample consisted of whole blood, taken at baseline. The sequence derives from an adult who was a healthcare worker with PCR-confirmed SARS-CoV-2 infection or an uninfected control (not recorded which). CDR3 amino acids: CASSLRGLAVTGELFF. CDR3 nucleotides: TGTGCCAGCAGCTTAAGAGGACTAGCGGTGACCGGGGAGCTGTTTTTT.